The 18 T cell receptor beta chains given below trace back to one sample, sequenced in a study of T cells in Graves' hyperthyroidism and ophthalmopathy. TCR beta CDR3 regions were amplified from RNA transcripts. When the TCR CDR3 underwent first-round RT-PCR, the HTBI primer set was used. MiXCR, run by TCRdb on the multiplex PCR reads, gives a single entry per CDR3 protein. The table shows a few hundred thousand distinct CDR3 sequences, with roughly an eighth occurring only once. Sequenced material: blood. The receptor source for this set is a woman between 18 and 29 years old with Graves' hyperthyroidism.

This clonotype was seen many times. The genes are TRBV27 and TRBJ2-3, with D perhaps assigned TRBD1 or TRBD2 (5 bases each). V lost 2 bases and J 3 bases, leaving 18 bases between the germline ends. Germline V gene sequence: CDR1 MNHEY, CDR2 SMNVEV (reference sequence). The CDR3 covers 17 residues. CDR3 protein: CASSLQSRAWGTDTQYF. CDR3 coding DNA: TGTGCCAGCAGTTTACAGTCTCGAGCGTGGGGGACAGATACGCAGTATTTT.

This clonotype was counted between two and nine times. The CDR3 sequence is CSARDAGRASETQYF. In DNA, the CDR3 is TGCAGTGCTAGAGATGCGGGGAGGGCCTCGGAGACCCAGTACTTC. This chain uses TRBV20-1 with TRBJ2-5, with 7 bases lining up with TRBD2. Germline trimming cut 0 bases from V and 5 bases from J; bases unmatched to any gene: 9. The CDR3 consists of 15 residues. Germline V gene data show CDR1 as DFQATT and CDR2 as SNEGSKA (reference sequence).

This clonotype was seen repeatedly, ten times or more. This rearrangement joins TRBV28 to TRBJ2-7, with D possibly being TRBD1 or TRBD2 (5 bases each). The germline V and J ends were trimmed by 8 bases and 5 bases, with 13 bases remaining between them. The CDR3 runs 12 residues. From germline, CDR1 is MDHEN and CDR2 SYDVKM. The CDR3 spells CASYGGAHEQYF. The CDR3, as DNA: TGTGCCAGCTATGGGGGAGCCCACGAGCAGTACTTC.

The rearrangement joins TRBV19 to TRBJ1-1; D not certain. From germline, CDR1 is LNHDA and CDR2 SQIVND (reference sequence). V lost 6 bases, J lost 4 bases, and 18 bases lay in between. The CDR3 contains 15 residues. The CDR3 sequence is CASSSTPAGGTEAFF. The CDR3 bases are TGTGCCAGTAGCTCGACACCGGCCGGTGGCACTGAAGCTTTCTTT.

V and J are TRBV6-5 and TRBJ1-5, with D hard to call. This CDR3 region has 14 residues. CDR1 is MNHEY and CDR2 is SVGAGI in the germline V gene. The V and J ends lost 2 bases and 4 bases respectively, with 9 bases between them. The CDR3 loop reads CASSYRQSNQPQHF. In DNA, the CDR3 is TGTGCCAGCAGTTACAGGCAGTCTAATCAGCCCCAGCATTTT.

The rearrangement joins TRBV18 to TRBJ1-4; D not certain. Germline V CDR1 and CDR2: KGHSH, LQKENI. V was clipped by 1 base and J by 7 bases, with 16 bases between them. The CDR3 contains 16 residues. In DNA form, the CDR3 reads TGTGCCAGCTCACCACGACGTGGCGGAGCGGGTGAAAAACTGTTTTTT. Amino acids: CASSPRRGGAGEKLFF.

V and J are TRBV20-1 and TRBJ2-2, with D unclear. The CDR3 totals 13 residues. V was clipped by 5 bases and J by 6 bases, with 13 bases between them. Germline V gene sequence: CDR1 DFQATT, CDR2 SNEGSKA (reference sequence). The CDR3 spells CSALPHGPGELFF. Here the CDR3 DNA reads TGCAGTGCTCTCCCGCATGGGCCCGGGGAGCTGTTTTTT.

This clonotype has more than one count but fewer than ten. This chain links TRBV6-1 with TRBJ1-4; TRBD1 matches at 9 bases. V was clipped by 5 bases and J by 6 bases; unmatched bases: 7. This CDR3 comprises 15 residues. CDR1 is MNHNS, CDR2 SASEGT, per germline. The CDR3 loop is CASSQNGQGHEKLFF. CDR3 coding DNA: TGTGCCAGCAGTCAAAACGGACAGGGGCATGAAAAACTGTTTTTT.

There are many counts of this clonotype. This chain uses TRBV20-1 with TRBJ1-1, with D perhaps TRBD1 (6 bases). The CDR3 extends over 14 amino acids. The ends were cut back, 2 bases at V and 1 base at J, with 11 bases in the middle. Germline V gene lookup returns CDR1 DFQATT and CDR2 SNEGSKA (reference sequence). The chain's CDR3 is CSARIGGSNTEAFF. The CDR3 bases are TGCAGTGCTAGAATAGGGGGTTCGAACACTGAAGCTTTCTTT.

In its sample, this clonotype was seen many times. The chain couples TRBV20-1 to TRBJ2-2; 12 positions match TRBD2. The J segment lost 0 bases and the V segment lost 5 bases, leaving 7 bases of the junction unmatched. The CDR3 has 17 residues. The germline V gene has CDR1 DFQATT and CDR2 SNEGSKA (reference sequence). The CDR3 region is CSAYPGLAGANTGELFF. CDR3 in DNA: TGCAGTGCTTACCCGGGACTAGCGGGTGCGAACACCGGGGAGCTGTTTTTT.

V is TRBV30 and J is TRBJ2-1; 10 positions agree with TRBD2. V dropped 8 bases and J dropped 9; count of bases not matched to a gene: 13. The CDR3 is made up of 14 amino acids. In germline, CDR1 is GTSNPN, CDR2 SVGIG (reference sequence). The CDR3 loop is CATKESGRAFEQFF. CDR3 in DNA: TGTGCCACCAAGGAAAGCGGGAGGGCCTTTGAGCAGTTCTTC.

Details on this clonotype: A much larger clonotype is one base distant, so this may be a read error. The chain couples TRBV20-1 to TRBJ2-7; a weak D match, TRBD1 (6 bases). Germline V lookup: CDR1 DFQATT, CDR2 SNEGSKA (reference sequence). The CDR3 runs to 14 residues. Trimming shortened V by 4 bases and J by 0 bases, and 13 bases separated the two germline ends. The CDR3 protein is CSATTQQGSYEQYF. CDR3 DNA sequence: TGCAGTGCTACGACGCAACAGGGCTCCTACGAGCAGTACTTC.

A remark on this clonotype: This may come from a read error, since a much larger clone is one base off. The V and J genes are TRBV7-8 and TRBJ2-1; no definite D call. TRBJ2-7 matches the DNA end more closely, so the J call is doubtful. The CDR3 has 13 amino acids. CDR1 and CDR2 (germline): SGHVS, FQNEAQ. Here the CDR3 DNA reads TGTGCCAGCAGCCGGACGCTTGGTACTGAGCAGTACTTC. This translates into CASSRTLGTEQYF.

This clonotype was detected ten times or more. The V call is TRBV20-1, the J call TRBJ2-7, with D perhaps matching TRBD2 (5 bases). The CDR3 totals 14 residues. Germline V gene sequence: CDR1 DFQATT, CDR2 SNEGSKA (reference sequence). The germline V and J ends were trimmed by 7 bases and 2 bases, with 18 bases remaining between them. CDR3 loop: CSVYDGLSTYEQYF. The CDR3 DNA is TGCAGTGTTTACGACGGACTTTCAACCTACGAGCAGTACTTC.

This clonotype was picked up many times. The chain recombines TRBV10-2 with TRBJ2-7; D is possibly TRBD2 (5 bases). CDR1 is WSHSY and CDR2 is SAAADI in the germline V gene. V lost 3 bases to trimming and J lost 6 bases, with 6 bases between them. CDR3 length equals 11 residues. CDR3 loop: CASSDEGEQYF. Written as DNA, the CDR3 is TGCGCCAGCAGTGACGAGGGCGAGCAGTACTTC.

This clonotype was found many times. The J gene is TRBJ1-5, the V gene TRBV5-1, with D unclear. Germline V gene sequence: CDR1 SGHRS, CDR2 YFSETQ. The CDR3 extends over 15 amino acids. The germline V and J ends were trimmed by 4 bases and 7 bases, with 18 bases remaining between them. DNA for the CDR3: TGCGCCAGCAGCCAGGACCCCACTGTCGGGCAGCCCCAGCATTTT. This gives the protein CASSQDPTVGQPQHF.

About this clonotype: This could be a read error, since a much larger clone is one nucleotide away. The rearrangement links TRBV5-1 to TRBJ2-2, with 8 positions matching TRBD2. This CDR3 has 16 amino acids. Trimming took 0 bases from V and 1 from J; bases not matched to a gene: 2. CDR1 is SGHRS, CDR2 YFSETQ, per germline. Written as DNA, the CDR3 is TGCGCCAGCAGCTTGGGACTAGCGCGGAACACCGGGGAGCTGTTTTTT. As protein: CASSLGLARNTGELFF. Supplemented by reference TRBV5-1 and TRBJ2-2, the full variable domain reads KAGVTQTPRYLIKTRGQQVTLSCSPISGHRSVSWYQQTPGQGLQFLFEYFSETQRNKGNFPGRFSGRQFSNSRSEMNVSTLELGDSALYLCASSLGLARNTGELFFGEGSRLTVL.

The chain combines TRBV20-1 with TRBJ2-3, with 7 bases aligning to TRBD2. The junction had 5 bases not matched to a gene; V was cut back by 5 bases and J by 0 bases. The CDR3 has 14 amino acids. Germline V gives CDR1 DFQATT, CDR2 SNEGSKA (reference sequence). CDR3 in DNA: TGCAGTGCTGGAAGCGGGATCAGCACAGATACGCAGTATTTT. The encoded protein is CSAGSGISTDTQYF.